The 4 T cell receptor beta chains below come from one sample, sequenced in a study of neoadjuvant anti-PD-1 for oral cavity cancer. The protocol was immunoSEQ multiplex PCR, while the TCRdb copy is restricted to in-frame clones and leaves out a portion. Among about 72,000 clones listed, more than 70% were seen once. The starting material was PBMCs, obtained before nivolumab (anti-PD-1) treatment. These receptors came from a person between 40 and 80 years old with oral cavity squamous cell carcinoma.

The V and J genes are TRBV28 and TRBJ2-1; 11 nucleotides agree with TRBD1. The V gene end was trimmed by 5 bases and the J gene end by 6 bases; junction bases not matched to a gene: 6. Germline assignment: CDR1 MDHEN and CDR2 SYDVKM. This CDR3 contains 15 residues. The chain's CDR3 is CASSIGQGAGNEQFF. DNA for the CDR3: TGTGCCAGCAGTATAGGACAGGGGGCGGGCAATGAGCAGTTCTTC.

The V call is TRBV5-8, the J call TRBJ2-3; possibly TRBD1 for D (5 bases). Germline values: CDR1 SGHTS, CDR2 YDEGEE. Trimming pared 0 bases from V and 5 bases from J, leaving 13 bases between. The length of the CDR3 is 15 residues. The CDR3 is CASSLGQLNVDTQYF. CDR3 DNA sequence: TGTGCCAGCAGCTTGGGACAGCTAAATGTAGATACGCAGTATTTT.

The rearrangement joins TRBV28 to TRBJ2-2; no reliable D call. V was clipped by 3 bases and J by 5 bases, with 7 bases between them. Germline V gene lookup returns CDR1 MDHEN and CDR2 SYDVKM. The CDR3 covers 13 residues. Written as DNA, the CDR3 is TGTGCCAGCAGTTTTCCTGCAACCGGGGAGCTGTTTTTT. Protein sequence: CASSFPATGELFF.

V usage is TRBV6-6 and J usage is TRBJ2-5; D gene ambiguous. Germline V gene sequence: CDR1 MNHNY, CDR2 SVGAGI (reference sequence). The CDR3 consists of 14 residues. Deletions cut 7 bases from V and 2 bases from J, with 14 bases between. The CDR3 coding sequence is TGTGCCAGCACCGTTCAAGGGATACAAGAGACCCAGTACTTC. It encodes CASTVQGIQETQYF.